Sequencing of this TCR beta chain was carried out in a study of blood T cell repertoires in COVID-19. Overall study: Whether acute or convalescent, the COVID-19 samples came from the United States, Italy and Spain. PBMCs, B-cell-depleted T cells, or T cells were the source of the cDNA or gDNA that made up the material.

The CDR3 is 13 residues long. Germline V gene data show CDR1 as SNHLY and CDR2 as FYNNEI. Trimming took off 5 bases at V and 1 base at J, with 5 bases between the two ends. In the original analysis: Cell counts per sample came from amplifying reference gene primers. Clones were sequenced by immunoSEQ multiplex PCR, and TCRdb holds only the in-frame ones, with some missing. From that table come the V and J calls and clone size; the DNA was used to work out D and trimming. The sample carries 70,000 to 95,000 clones, almost 90% recorded once. The chain is built from TRBV2 and TRBJ2-2; tentatively, D is TRBD2 (5 bases). This sequence was found in a human donor with active COVID-19. The donor label of this sample is uncertain. The sequenced sample was peripheral blood. The CDR3 DNA reads as TGTGCCAGCAGTCGGGGGAACACCGGGGAGCTGTTTTTT. This encodes CASSRGNTGELFF.